This T cell receptor beta chain was captured by sequencing in a study of T cell responses to AZD1222 COVID-19 vaccine. The table came from immunoSEQ multiplex PCR; TCRdb's copy has only in-frame clones and leaves some out. The sample lists approximately 89,000 clones, over 75% occurring once. Germline values: CDR1 SGHRS, CDR2 YFSETQ. V was shortened by 0 bases and J by 1 base, with 7 bases between the two germline ends. This CDR3 is 14 amino acids long. General observations from the study: Spike-specific TCR breadth and depth rose after two AZD1222 doses.

A word on this clone: Antigen specificity is unknown.

The receptor comes from an adult in good health. The V gene is TRBV5-1, the J gene TRBJ1-1; D is unclear. Here the sequenced sample was peripheral blood, taken on day 0 of AZD1222 vaccination. The CDR3 region is CASSLAGGNTEAFF. CDR3 bases: TGCGCCAGCAGCTTGGCTGGCGGGAACACTGAAGCTTTCTTT.